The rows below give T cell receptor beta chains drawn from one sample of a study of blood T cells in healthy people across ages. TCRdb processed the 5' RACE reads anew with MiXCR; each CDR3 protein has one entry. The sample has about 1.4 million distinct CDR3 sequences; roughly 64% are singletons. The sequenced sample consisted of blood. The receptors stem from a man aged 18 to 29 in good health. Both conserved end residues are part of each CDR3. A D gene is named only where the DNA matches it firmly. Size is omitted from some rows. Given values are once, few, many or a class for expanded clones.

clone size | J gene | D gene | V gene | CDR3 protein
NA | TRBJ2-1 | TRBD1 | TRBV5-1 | CASSSHRGSYNEQFF
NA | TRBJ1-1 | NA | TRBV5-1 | CASSLGSGNTEAFF
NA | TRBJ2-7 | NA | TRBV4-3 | CASSQDFRGIRDEQYF
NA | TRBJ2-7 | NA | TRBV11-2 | CVSSSSYSYEQYF
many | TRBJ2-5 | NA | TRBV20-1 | CSATDRQAQYF
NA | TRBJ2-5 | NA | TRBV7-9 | CASSSVFEQYF
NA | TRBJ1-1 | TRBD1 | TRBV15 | CATSRETGTEAFF
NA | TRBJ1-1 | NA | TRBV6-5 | CASSYSRGGSMNTEAFF
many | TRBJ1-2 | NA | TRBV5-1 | CASSLDAEPYDGYTF
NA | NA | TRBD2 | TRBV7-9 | CASSTPSGGAGTYNEQYF
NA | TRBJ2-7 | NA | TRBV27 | CASSIAYTAYEQYF
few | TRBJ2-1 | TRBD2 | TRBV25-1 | CASSEYETSGDYNEQFF
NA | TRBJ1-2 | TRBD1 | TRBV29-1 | CSVEDRTLDRGRDGYTF
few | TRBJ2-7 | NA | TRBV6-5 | CASSYVPDGSYEQYF
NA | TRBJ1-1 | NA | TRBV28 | CASSPHGRRGRLNTEAFF
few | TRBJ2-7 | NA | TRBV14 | CASSRNDNYEQYF
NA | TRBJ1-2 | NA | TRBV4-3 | CASSQASRTGGYTF
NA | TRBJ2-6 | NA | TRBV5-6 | CASSSSGSSGANVLTF
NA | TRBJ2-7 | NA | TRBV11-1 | CASSPKRVHYNEQYF
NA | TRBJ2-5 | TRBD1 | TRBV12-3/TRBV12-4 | CASSLAKTGVEGEQYF
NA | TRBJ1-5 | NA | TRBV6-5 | CASRQTPGQPQHF
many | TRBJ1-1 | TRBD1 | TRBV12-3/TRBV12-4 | CASSSGTANTEAFF
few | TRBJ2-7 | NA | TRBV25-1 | CASSITGGSDEQYF
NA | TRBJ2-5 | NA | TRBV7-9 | CASRGPRDGILIEETQYF
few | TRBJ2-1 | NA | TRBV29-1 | CSVEGGTVYNEQFF
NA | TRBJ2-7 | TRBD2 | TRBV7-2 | CASSIPRFGRAIEQYF
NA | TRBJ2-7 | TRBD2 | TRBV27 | CASSATSADGEQYF
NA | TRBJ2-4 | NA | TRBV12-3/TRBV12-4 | CASSLIMSGLLAKNIQYF
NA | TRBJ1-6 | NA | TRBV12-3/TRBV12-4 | CASSLSPGQTNSPLHF
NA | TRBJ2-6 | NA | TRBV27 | CASSLVGTSGANVLTF
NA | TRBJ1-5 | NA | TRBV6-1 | CASRSAGLRNQPQHF